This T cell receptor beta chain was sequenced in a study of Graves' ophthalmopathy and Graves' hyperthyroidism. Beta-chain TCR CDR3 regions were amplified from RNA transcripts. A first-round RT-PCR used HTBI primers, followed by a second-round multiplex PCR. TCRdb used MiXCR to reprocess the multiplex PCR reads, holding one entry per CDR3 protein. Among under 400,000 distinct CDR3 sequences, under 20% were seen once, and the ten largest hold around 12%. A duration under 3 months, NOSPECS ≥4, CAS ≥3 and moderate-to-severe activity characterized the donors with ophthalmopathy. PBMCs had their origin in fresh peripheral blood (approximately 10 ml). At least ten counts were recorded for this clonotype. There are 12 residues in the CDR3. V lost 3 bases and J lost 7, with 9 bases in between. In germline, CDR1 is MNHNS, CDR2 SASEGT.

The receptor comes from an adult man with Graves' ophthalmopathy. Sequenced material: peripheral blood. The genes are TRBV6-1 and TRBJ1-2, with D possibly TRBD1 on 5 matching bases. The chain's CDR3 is CASSDWGGGYTF. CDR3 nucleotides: TGTGCCAGCAGTGATTGGGGGGGTGGCTACACCTTC.